The present T cell receptor beta chain was sequenced within a study of blood T cell repertoires in COVID-19. Turning to the study itself: Acute-phase and convalescent COVID-19 samples originated in the United States, Italy and Spain. Nucleic acid was either cDNA or gDNA, and it came from T cells, B-cell-depleted T cells, or PBMCs.

As processed by the authors: Scientists estimated how many nucleated cells there were by amplifying reference gene primers. Assay: immunoSEQ multiplex PCR; the TCRdb copy retains only in-frame clones and omits some. V, J and clone size are those of that table, while D and trimming were read from the DNA. The sample records over 200,000 clones, about nine tenths being singletons. The V gene end was trimmed by 5 bases and the J gene end by 4 bases; junction bases not matched to a gene: 10. CDR3 size: 16 residues. In germline, CDR1 is ENHRY, CDR2 SYGVKD. The receptor was isolated from a man between 25 and 39 years old who had recovered from COVID-19. The V gene is TRBV10-3, the J gene TRBJ2-3; 9 nucleotides align to TRBD2. The specimen was peripheral blood. The CDR3 sequence: CAISTTPVAGADTQYF. CDR3 coding DNA: TGTGCCATCAGTACGACCCCAGTAGCGGGAGCAGATACGCAGTATTTT.